This TCR beta chain was sequenced in a study of shared clonotypes between healthy human individuals. Deep-level settings were used for running the assay. Method: immunoSEQ multiplex PCR; TCRdb's copy keeps in-frame clones and lacks some. The sample lists over 400,000 clones, around four fifths occurring once. Study-wide points: In having few donors, the study represented limited genetic and exposure-history diversity.

Regarding this clone: Its target is not known. The sample holds other DNA sequences that translate to the same CDR3.

V lost 5 bases and J lost 1; bases outside the gene matches: 8. Germline CDR1 and CDR2: SGHRS and YFSETQ. This CDR3 is 16 amino acids long. The rearrangement joins TRBV5-1 to TRBJ2-3; TRBD2 agrees at 9 bases. The sequence derives from a middle-aged woman in good health. Some clones in this sample may be carry-over from other donors' samples. Sequencing input: PBMCs. This CDR3 reads CASSLGGRGGTDTQYF. CDR3 nucleotides: TGCGCCAGCAGTCTTGGCGGGAGGGGCGGCACAGATACGCAGTATTTT.